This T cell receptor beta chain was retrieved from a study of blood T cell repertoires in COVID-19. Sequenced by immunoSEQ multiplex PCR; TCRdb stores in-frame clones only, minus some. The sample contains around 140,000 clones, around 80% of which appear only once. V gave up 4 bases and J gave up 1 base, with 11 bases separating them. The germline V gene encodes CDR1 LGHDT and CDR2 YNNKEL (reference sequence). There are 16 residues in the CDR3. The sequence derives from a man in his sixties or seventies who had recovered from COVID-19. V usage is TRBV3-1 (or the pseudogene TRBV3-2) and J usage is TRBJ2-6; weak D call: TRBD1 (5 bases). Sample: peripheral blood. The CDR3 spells CASSLAQGSGANVLTF. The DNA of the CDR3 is TGTGCCAGCAGCCTCGCCCAGGGATCTGGGGCCAACGTCCTGACTTTC.